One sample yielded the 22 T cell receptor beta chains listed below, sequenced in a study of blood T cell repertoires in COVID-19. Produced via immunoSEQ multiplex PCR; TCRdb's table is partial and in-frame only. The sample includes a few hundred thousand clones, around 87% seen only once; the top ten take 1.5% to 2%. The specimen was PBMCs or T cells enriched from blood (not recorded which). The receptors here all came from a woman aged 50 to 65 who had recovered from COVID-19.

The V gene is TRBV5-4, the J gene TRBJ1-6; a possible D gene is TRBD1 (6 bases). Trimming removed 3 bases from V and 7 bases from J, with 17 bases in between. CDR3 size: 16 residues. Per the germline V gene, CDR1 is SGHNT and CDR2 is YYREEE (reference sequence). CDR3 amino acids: CASSSPETGWNSPLHF. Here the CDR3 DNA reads TGTGCCAGCAGCTCCCCGGAGACAGGCTGGAATTCACCCCTCCACTTT.

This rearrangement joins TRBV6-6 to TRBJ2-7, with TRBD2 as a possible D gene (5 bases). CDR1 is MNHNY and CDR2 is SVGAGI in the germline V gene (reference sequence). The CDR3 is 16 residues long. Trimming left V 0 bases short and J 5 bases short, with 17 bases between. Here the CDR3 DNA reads TGTGCCAGCAGTTACTCGCCGGGGAAGGGCGGCGACGAGCAGTACTTC. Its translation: CASSYSPGKGGDEQYF.

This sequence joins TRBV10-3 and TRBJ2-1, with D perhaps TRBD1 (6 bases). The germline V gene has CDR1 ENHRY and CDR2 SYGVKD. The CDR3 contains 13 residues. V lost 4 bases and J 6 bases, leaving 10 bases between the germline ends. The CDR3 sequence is CAISGTGFNEQFF. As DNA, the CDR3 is TGTGCCATCAGTGGCACAGGGTTCAATGAGCAGTTCTTC.

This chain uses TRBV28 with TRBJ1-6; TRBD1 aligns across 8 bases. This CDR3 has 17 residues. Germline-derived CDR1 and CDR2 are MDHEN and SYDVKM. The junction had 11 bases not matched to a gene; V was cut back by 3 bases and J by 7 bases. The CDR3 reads CASSFARPTGVNSPLHF. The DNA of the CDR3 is TGTGCCAGCAGTTTCGCCCGACCGACAGGGGTGAATTCACCCCTCCACTTT.

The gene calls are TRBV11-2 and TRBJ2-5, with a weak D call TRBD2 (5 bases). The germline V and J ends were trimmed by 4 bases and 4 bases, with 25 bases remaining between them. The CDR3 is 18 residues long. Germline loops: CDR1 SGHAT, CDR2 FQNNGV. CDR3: CASSSNLIRGRGRETQYF. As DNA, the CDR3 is TGTGCCAGCAGCTCCAACCTAATTCGGGGTCGCGGGCGAGAGACCCAGTACTTC.

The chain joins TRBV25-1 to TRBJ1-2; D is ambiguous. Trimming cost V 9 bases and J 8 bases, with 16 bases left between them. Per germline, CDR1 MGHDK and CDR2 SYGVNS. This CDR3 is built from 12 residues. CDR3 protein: CASHGEHDGYTF. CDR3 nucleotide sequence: TGTGCCAGTCACGGGGAACATGACGGCTACACCTTC.

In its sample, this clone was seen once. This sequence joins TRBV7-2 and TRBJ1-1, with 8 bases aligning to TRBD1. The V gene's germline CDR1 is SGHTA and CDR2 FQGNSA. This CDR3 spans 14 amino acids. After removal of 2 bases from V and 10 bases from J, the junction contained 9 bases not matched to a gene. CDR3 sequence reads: CASSLTGGNWVAFF. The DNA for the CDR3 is TGTGCCAGCAGCTTAACAGGGGGAAATTGGGTAGCTTTCTTT.

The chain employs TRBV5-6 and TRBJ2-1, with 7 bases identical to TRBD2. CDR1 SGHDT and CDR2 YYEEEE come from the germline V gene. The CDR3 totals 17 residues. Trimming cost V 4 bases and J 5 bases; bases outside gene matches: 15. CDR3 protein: CASSRTTILGTNNEQFF. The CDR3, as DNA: TGTGCCAGCAGCCGAACCACGATACTAGGGACTAACAATGAGCAGTTCTTC. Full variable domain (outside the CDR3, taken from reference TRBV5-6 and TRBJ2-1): DAGVTQSPTHLIKTRGQQVTLRCSPKSGHDTVSWYQQALGQGPQFIFQYYEEEERQRGNFPDRFSGHQFPNYSSELNVNALLLGDSALYLCASSRTTILGTNNEQFFGPGTRLTVL.

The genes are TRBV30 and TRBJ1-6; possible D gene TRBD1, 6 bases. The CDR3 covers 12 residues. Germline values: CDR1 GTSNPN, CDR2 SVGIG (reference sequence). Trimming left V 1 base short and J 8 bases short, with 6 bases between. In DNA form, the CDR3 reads TGTGCCTGGAGTGCAGGGGATTCACCCCTCCACTTT. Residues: CAWSAGDSPLHF.

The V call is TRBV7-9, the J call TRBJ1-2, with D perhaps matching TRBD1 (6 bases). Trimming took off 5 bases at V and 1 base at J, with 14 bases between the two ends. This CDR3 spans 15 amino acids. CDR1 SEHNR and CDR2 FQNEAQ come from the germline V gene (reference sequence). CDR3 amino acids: CASSLQGKINYGYTF. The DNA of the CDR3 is TGTGCCAGCAGCCTCCAGGGGAAGATTAACTATGGCTACACCTTC. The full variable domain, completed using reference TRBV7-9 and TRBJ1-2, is DTGVSQNPRHKITKRGQNVTFRCDPISEHNRLYWYRQTLGQGPEFLTYFQNEAQLEKSRLLSDRFSAERPKGSFSTLEIQRTEQGDSAMYLCASSLQGKINYGYTFGSGTRLTVV.

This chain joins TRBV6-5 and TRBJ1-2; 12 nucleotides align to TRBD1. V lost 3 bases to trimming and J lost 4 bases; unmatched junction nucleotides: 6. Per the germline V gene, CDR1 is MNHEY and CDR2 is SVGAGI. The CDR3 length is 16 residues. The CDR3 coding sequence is TGTGCCAGCAGTTATATCGGGACAGGGGGCTTCTATGGCTACACCTTC. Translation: CASSYIGTGGFYGYTF.

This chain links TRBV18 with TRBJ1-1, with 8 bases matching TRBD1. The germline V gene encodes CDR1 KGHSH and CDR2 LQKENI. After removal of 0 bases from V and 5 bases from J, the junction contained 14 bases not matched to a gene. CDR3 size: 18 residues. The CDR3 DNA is TGTGCCAGCTCACCACCGTTTGGGCAGGGGGCCGGAGGGACTGAAGCTTTCTTT. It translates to CASSPPFGQGAGGTEAFF.

The CDR3, as DNA: TGTGCCAGCAGCCCGGAGAGGTCACGGCTTGTAGCTTTCTTT. Amino acids: CASSPERSRLVAFF. J is TRBJ1-1 and V is TRBV11-2, with D hard to call. V was trimmed by 5 bases and J by 10 bases, leaving 20 bases between them. The CDR3 consists of 14 residues. Germline values: CDR1 SGHAT, CDR2 FQNNGV.

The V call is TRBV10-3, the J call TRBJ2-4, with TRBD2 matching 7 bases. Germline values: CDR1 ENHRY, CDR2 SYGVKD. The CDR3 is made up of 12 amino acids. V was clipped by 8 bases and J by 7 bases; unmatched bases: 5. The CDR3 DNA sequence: TGTGCCATCGGGGGGGAAGGGAACATTCAGTACTTC. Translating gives CAIGGEGNIQYF.

CDR3 sequence: CASNRDRTPNYGYTF. CDR3 nucleotide sequence: TGTGCCAGCAACCGGGACAGGACACCTAACTATGGCTACACCTTC. The chain links TRBV2 to TRBJ1-2, with 8 bases fitting TRBD1. The V and J ends lost 7 bases and 0 bases, in that order; junction bases with no gene match: 7. The CDR3 consists of 15 residues. Germline loops: CDR1 SNHLY, CDR2 FYNNEI.

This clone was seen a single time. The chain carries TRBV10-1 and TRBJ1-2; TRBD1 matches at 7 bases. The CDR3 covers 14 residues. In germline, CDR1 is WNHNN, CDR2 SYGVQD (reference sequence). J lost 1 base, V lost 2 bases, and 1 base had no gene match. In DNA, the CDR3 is TGCGCCAGCAGTGAGCCAGGGGGTAACTATGGCTACACCTTC. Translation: CASSEPGGNYGYTF.

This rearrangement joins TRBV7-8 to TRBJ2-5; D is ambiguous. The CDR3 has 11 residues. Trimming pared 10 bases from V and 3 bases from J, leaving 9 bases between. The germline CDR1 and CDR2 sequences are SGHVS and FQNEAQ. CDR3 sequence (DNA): TGTGCCACTAGTAGAGAAGAGACCCAGTACTTC. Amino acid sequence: CATSREETQYF.

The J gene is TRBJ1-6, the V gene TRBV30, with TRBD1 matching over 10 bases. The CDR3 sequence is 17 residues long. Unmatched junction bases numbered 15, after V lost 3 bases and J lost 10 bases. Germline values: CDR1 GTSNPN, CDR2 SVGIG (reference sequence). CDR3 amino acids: CAWSRDRGFRVGSPLHF. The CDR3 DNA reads TGTGCCTGGAGCCGGGACAGGGGCTTTAGGGTCGGGTCACCCCTCCACTTT.

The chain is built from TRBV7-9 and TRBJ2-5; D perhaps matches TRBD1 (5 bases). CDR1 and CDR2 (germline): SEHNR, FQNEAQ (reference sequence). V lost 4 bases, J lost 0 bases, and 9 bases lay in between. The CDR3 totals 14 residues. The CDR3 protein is CASSSTGNQETQYF. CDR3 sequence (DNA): TGTGCCAGCAGCTCAACAGGTAACCAAGAGACCCAGTACTTC.

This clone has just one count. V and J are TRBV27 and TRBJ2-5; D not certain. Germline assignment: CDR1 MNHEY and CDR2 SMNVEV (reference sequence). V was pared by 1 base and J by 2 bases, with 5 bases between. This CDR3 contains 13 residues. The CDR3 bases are TGTGCCAGCAGTTTATTTCGGCAAGAGACCCAGTACTTC. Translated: CASSLFRQETQYF.

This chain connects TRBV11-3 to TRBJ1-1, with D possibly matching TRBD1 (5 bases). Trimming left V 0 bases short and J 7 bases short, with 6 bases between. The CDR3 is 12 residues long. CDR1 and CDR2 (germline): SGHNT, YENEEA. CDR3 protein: CASSLDGGEAFF. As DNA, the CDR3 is TGTGCCAGCAGCTTAGACGGGGGTGAAGCTTTCTTT.

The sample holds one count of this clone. The CDR3 region has the DNA TGTGCCAGCTCACCATTGACAGGGAGTGGTGGCTACACCTTC. Its protein product is CASSPLTGSGGYTF. This chain joins TRBV18 and TRBJ1-2, with 7 bases that match TRBD1. Germline V CDR1 and CDR2: KGHSH, LQKENI. The CDR3 has 14 amino acids. With 2 bases clipped from V and 7 bases from J, the junction kept 7 bases outside the gene matches.